These 25 T cell receptor beta chains originate from one sample sequenced in a study of T cells in Graves' hyperthyroidism and ophthalmopathy (dated by TCRdb to the late 2010s). The method behind the library was multiplex PCR. For sequencing, an Illumina HiSeq 2000 was employed. The TCR beta CDR3 regions were amplified from the RNA transcripts. The first round of RT-PCR for the TCR CDR3 was performed with the HTBI primer set and the Qiagen OneStep RT-PCR kit. The public reads were run again by TCRdb, first through fastp at Q25 and then through MiXCR, and only productive beta chains were kept. Entries are consolidated by CDR3 protein sequence, retaining the most common genes and DNA. In this sample the table shows some 720,000 distinct CDR3 sequences, approximately 16% of which occur a single time. Around 7.7% of the sample is taken by the ten largest. The sequenced material came from blood. Every receptor here comes from a young man with Graves' hyperthyroidism.

This clonotype was seen a few times. The chain links TRBV20-1 to TRBJ2-2, with 14 bases lining up with TRBD2. The CDR3 contains 17 residues. Germline V lookup: CDR1 DFQATT, CDR2 SNEGSKA (reference sequence). With V trimmed by 4 bases and J by 6 bases, 10 bases remained unmatched. CDR3 loop: CSATSTSGRAGAGELFF. For the CDR3, the DNA is TGCAGTGCTACCTCGACTAGCGGGAGGGCGGGCGCCGGGGAGCTGTTTTTT.

A few counts support this clonotype. The chain has TRBV7-2 and TRBJ1-5; weak D call: TRBD1 (6 bases). V was clipped by 1 base and J by 6 bases, with 13 bases between them. Germline CDR1 reads SGHTA; CDR2 reads FQGNSA. The CDR3 sequence is 15 residues long. CDR3 in amino acids: CASSLGAARGQPQHF. CDR3 in DNA: TGTGCCAGCAGCTTAGGGGCCGCCAGGGGTCAGCCCCAGCATTTT.

The J gene is TRBJ2-5, the V gene TRBV20-1, with 8 bases lining up with TRBD2. This CDR3 region has 15 residues. With 3 bases clipped from V and 5 bases from J, the junction kept 11 bases outside the gene matches. Germline V gives CDR1 DFQATT, CDR2 SNEGSKA (reference sequence). The CDR3 reads CSASSGSGTSETQYF. CDR3 in DNA: TGCAGTGCTAGTTCTGGTAGCGGGACCTCCGAGACCCAGTACTTC.

This clonotype has a handful of counts. The gene calls are TRBV11-2 and TRBJ2-5; D might be TRBD2 (5 bases). Germline V gives CDR1 SGHAT, CDR2 FQNNGV. CDR3 length: 15 amino acids. V shed 0 bases and J shed 5 bases, with 13 bases lying between them. CDR3 DNA: TGTGCCAGCAGCTTAGATTGGACTTCGGGGGAGACCCAGTACTTC. The encoded protein is CASSLDWTSGETQYF.

Turning to this clonotype: One end of the junction fails to match germline, which may point to a read error. The rearrangement links TRBV28 to TRBJ2-7; tentative D call: TRBD1 (6 bases). The CDR3 extends over 14 amino acids. Per the germline V gene, CDR1 is MDHEN and CDR2 is SYDVKM. CDR3 in DNA: TGTACCAGCAGTTTTGGTACAGGGACCTACGAGCAGTACTTC. It specifies CTSSFGTGTYEQYF.

CDR3 in amino acids: CASSQDPGNEQYF. The CDR3 DNA reads TGTGCCAGCAGCCAAGATCCGGGGAACGAGCAGTACTTC. The chain recombines TRBV4-2 with TRBJ2-7; possible D gene TRBD2, 5 bases. The CDR3 is 13 residues long. CDR1 is LGHNA and CDR2 is YNFKEQ in the germline V gene. V lost 0 bases and J 5 bases, leaving 8 bases between the germline ends.

The chain recombines TRBV12-3 or TRBV12-4 with TRBJ1-2; D gene ambiguous. V was clipped by 6 bases and J by 8 bases, with 10 bases between them. This CDR3 is built from 11 residues. CDR3 sequence: CASSRTVGYTF. Here the CDR3 DNA reads TGTGCCAGCAGCCGTACCGTCGGCTACACCTTC.

This clonotype has a handful of counts. The chain links TRBV20-1 to TRBJ2-7, with D possibly matching TRBD2 (6 bases). V lost 2 bases and J lost 2, with 13 bases in between. Germline V gives CDR1 DFQATT, CDR2 SNEGSKA (reference sequence). The CDR3 spans 14 residues. CDR3 sequence reads: CSARSGSGPYEQYF. Written as DNA, the CDR3 is TGCAGTGCTAGATCGGGTAGCGGCCCCTACGAGCAGTACTTC.

The rearrangement links TRBV2 to TRBJ1-5, with D unclear. CDR3 length: 14 residues. Trimming removed 7 bases from V and 0 bases from J, with 10 bases in between. Germline V gene data show CDR1 as SNHLY and CDR2 as FYNNEI. The DNA for the CDR3 is TGTGCCAGCATGGAACGGCTTAGCAATCAGCCCCAGCATTTT. It is translated as CASMERLSNQPQHF.

This clonotype was found a few times. This chain connects TRBV28 to TRBJ2-2, with D unclear. The CDR3 loop spans 15 amino acids. In germline, CDR1 is MDHEN, CDR2 SYDVKM. Trimming left V 3 bases short and J 5 bases short, with 13 bases between. CDR3 in DNA: TGTGCCAGCAGTTTTAGCCAGAAGTGGACCGGGGAGCTGTTTTTT. Residues: CASSFSQKWTGELFF.

Ten or more counts support this clonotype. The V and J genes are TRBV28 and TRBJ2-1; unclear D gene. The ends were cut back, 2 bases at V and 9 bases at J, with 8 bases in the middle. CDR1 MDHEN and CDR2 SYDVKM come from the germline V gene. The CDR3 is 12 residues long. The CDR3 coding sequence is TGTGCCAGCAGTTTAGAGGATGGTGAGCAGTTCTTC. This translates into CASSLEDGEQFF.

This clonotype was detected only a few times. The rearrangement joins TRBV7-9 to TRBJ1-5; D remains ambiguous. Germline V CDR1 and CDR2: SEHNR, FQNEAQ (reference sequence). Trimming took off 4 bases at V and 6 bases at J, with 10 bases between the two ends. The CDR3 sequence is 13 residues long. The CDR3, as DNA: TGTGCCAGCAGCTCGGAATACGGTCAGCCCCAGCATTTT. Its protein product is CASSSEYGQPQHF. Supplemented by reference TRBV7-9 and TRBJ1-5, the full variable domain reads DTGVSQNPRHKITKRGQNVTFRCDPISEHNRLYWYRQTLGQGPEFLTYFQNEAQLEKSRLLSDRFSAERPKGSFSTLEIQRTEQGDSAMYLCASSSEYGQPQHFGDGTRLSIL.

This clonotype was picked up a small number of times. V is TRBV11-3 and J is TRBJ2-4; 7 bases align to TRBD1. The CDR3 is 15 residues long. V was clipped by 0 bases and J by 6 bases; unmatched bases: 5. Germline assignment: CDR1 SGHNT and CDR2 YENEEA. CDR3 region: CASSLDRAGGNIQYF. The CDR3 bases are TGTGCCAGCAGCTTAGATAGGGCAGGGGGAAACATTCAGTACTTC.

This clonotype was counted a single time. This chain joins TRBV15 and TRBJ1-2; 7 nucleotides line up with TRBD1. V dropped 8 bases and J dropped 0; count of bases not matched to a gene: 6. The CDR3 extends over 14 amino acids. Germline assignment: CDR1 LNHNV and CDR2 YYDKDF (reference sequence). CDR3 sequence (DNA): TGTGCCACCGCGCCGGACAGGTCTAACTATGGCTACACCTTC. This codes for CATAPDRSNYGYTF.

Only a few counts were recorded for this clonotype. This chain links TRBV24-1 with TRBJ2-1, with 9 bases fitting TRBD2. V lost 3 bases, J lost 5 bases, and 7 bases stayed unmatched. CDR3 length: 16 residues. Germline-derived CDR1 and CDR2 are KGHDR and SFDVKD. Written as DNA, the CDR3 is TGTGCCACCAGTGATGGCGGGAGGGCCGGTCACAATGAGCAGTTCTTC. This codes for CATSDGGRAGHNEQFF.

J is TRBJ1-2 and V is TRBV7-9; tentatively, D is TRBD1 (5 bases). Trimming shortened V by 3 bases and J by 4 bases, and 18 bases separated the two germline ends. Germline-derived CDR1 and CDR2 are SEHNR and FQNEAQ (reference sequence). The CDR3 loop spans 16 amino acids. The CDR3 sequence is CASSLRGRARGYGYTF. The CDR3 DNA follows: TGTGCCAGCAGCTTGAGGGGCAGGGCAAGGGGCTATGGCTACACCTTC.

This clonotype was counted only a few times. The chain has TRBV7-9 and TRBJ1-6; D might be TRBD1 (6 bases). CDR1 is SEHNR, CDR2 FQNEAQ, per germline (reference sequence). This CDR3 is 17 amino acids long. Trimming removed 5 bases from V and 0 bases from J, with 14 bases in between. The CDR3 bases are TGTGCCAGCAGCACCGGGGGGGCCAGCTCCTATAATTCACCCCTCCACTTT. Translating it yields CASSTGGASSYNSPLHF.

The chain is built from TRBV6-5 and TRBJ2-3, with D perhaps TRBD2 (6 bases). The V gene lost 1 base and the J gene lost 3 bases, with 8 bases spanning the gap. The CDR3 is 14 amino acids. Germline V gene sequence: CDR1 MNHEY, CDR2 SVGAGI. This chain's CDR3 is CASSYLEGTDTQYF. The CDR3 nucleotides read TGTGCCAGCAGTTACTTGGAGGGAACAGATACGCAGTATTTT.

CDR3 nucleotides: TGCAGTGCTAGTTGGAGCAATCAGCCCCAGCATTTT. Translated: CSASWSNQPQHF. This rearrangement joins TRBV20-1 to TRBJ1-5; D unresolved. The length of the CDR3 is 12 residues. V was trimmed by 3 bases and J by 1 base, leaving 4 bases between them. Germline CDR1 DFQATT, CDR2 SNEGSKA (reference sequence).

The chain carries TRBV6-1 and TRBJ2-3; 8 bases map to TRBD1. V trimming: 5 bases; J trimming: 3 bases; junction bases outside the gene matches: 10. Germline V gene data show CDR1 as MNHNS and CDR2 as SASEGT. The CDR3 has 16 residues. The CDR3 region has the DNA TGTGCCAGCAGTACCCGGACAGGGTTTGGGACAGATACGCAGTATTTT. The encoded protein is CASSTRTGFGTDTQYF.

The CDR3: CASSTYGRVNQPQHF. The DNA of the CDR3 is TGTGCCAGCAGTACATACGGACGGGTCAATCAGCCCCAGCATTTT. The chain combines TRBV6-2 or TRBV6-3 with TRBJ1-5, with D uncertain. V was shortened by 5 bases and J by 3 bases, with 14 bases between the two germline ends. The CDR3 is made up of 15 amino acids. Germline V CDR1 and CDR2: MNHEY, SVGEGT.

This clonotype was observed many times. V gene TRBV6-1 combines with J gene TRBJ1-1; D call uncertain. V was cut by 2 bases and J by 5 bases, with 12 bases left in between. The CDR3 is made up of 14 amino acids. Germline assignment: CDR1 MNHNS and CDR2 SASEGT. The CDR3 sequence: CASSETRLDTEAFF. The CDR3 DNA reads TGTGCCAGCAGTGAAACCAGGCTGGATACTGAAGCTTTCTTT.

This clonotype came up a few times. The V call is TRBV5-5, the J call TRBJ1-5, with D perhaps TRBD1 (5 bases). The CDR3 spans 17 residues. The germline V and J ends were trimmed by 0 bases and 0 bases, with 13 bases remaining between them. Germline-derived CDR1 and CDR2 are SGHKS and YYEKEE (reference sequence). The CDR3 DNA follows: TGTGCCAGCAGCTTGGTCAGGGAGTCTTATAGCAATCAGCCCCAGCATTTT. Encoded protein: CASSLVRESYSNQPQHF.

This clonotype occurred a few times. V and J are TRBV7-9 and TRBJ2-1; D not resolved. CDR1 is SEHNR, CDR2 FQNEAQ, per germline (reference sequence). The CDR3 is 13 amino acids. Trimming shortened V by 5 bases and J by 10 bases, and 15 bases separated the two germline ends. The CDR3 sequence: CASSLAAGEEQFF. CDR3 coding DNA: TGTGCCAGCAGCCTCGCGGCAGGCGAAGAGCAGTTCTTC.

In its sample, this clonotype was seen a few times. This rearrangement joins TRBV6-1 to TRBJ1-2; D unclear. This CDR3 is 15 amino acids long. Germline-derived CDR1 and CDR2 are MNHNS and SASEGT. The germline V and J ends were trimmed by 7 bases and 3 bases, with 18 bases remaining between them. The CDR3 sequence: CASIWAPEVYYGYTF. The CDR3 region has the DNA TGTGCCAGCATTTGGGCGCCCGAGGTTTACTATGGCTACACCTTC.